These T cell receptor beta chains were read from a single sample in a study of shared T cell receptors in the human thymus. TCRdb's table, derived via immunoSEQ multiplex PCR, lists solely in-frame clones and lacks some. The sample lists hundreds of thousands of clones; roughly 86% were seen once. The sample was also linked to a second study, of human thymus T cells.

The sample comprised thymocytes. Every receptor here comes from a boy younger than two with a congenital heart defect. Both conserved end residues are part of each CDR3. Each record gives: V gene, D gene, J gene, CDR3 protein. A D gene is named only where the DNA matches it firmly.

v_call: TRBV5-1
d_call: -
j_call: TRBJ1-1
cdr3_aa: CASSFPQGGSTEAFF

v_call: TRBV6-1
d_call: -
j_call: TRBJ2-7
cdr3_aa: CASSEARGEPYSYEQYF

v_call: TRBV27
d_call: TRBD1
j_call: TRBJ1-2
cdr3_aa: CASSSRDRGGPGYTF

v_call: TRBV5-1
d_call: TRBD1
j_call: TRBJ2-7
cdr3_aa: CASSPGQGARYEQYF

v_call: TRBV7-9
d_call: TRBD1
j_call: TRBJ1-6
cdr3_aa: CASSPRQGNSPLHF

v_call: TRBV7-3
d_call: TRBD2
j_call: TRBJ2-1
cdr3_aa: CASSPTPRTSADNEQFF

v_call: TRBV27
d_call: TRBD1
j_call: TRBJ1-1
cdr3_aa: CASSFFPPGGWDTEAFF

v_call: TRBV28
d_call: TRBD1
j_call: TRBJ2-7
cdr3_aa: CASSLGLGGTTGGMYEQYF

v_call: TRBV10-3
d_call: TRBD2
j_call: TRBJ2-7
cdr3_aa: CAIAGTSRSEQYF

v_call: TRBV6-5
d_call: -
j_call: TRBJ2-5
cdr3_aa: CASSYAGLPQETQYF

v_call: TRBV2
d_call: -
j_call: TRBJ2-7
cdr3_aa: CASSYQGGGYEQYF

v_call: TRBV7-8
d_call: TRBD1
j_call: TRBJ2-7
cdr3_aa: CASSLVVGEGDSSYEQYF

v_call: TRBV6-5
d_call: -
j_call: TRBJ1-2
cdr3_aa: CASSYWGGDGYTF

v_call: TRBV6-1
d_call: TRBD1
j_call: TRBJ2-7
cdr3_aa: CASSVDRDYEQYF

v_call: TRBV7-9
d_call: TRBD2
j_call: TRBJ2-2
cdr3_aa: CASKGLAEPPRNTGELFF

v_call: TRBV4-3
d_call: -
j_call: TRBJ1-2
cdr3_aa: CASSVSVDSETYGYTF

v_call: TRBV9
d_call: -
j_call: TRBJ1-2
cdr3_aa: CASSVGTENYGYTF

v_call: TRBV6-5
d_call: -
j_call: TRBJ2-3
cdr3_aa: CASSYRGGADTQYF

v_call: TRBV7-8
d_call: -
j_call: TRBJ2-1
cdr3_aa: CASSRGSCRTGDCAGGPGEQFF

v_call: TRBV5-6
d_call: -
j_call: TRBJ2-7
cdr3_aa: CASSLGQSYEQYF

v_call: TRBV7-8
d_call: -
j_call: TRBJ2-5
cdr3_aa: CSGGPYQETQYF

v_call: TRBV7-6
d_call: -
j_call: TRBJ2-2
cdr3_aa: CAGALGLENTGELFF

v_call: TRBV4-3
d_call: TRBD1
j_call: TRBJ2-3
cdr3_aa: CASSPKEPTGSTDTQYF

v_call: TRBV6-5
d_call: TRBD1
j_call: TRBJ1-5
cdr3_aa: CASRQGLNQPQHF

v_call: TRBV7-2
d_call: -
j_call: TRBJ1-2
cdr3_aa: CASSLTGRDGPSRYGYTF

v_call: TRBV7-9
d_call: TRBD1
j_call: TRBJ1-6
cdr3_aa: CASSQTQQGIDSPLHF

v_call: TRBV5-1
d_call: TRBD1
j_call: TRBJ1-2
cdr3_aa: CASSWRLGQDGYTF

v_call: TRBV11-2
d_call: TRBD1
j_call: TRBJ1-3
cdr3_aa: CASSFSVTGGNTIYF

v_call: TRBV11-2
d_call: TRBD2
j_call: TRBJ2-5
cdr3_aa: CASSLKSSGSGETQYF

v_call: TRBV2
d_call: TRBD1
j_call: TRBJ1-4
cdr3_aa: CATTKAVRGPRGNEKLFF

v_call: TRBV27
d_call: -
j_call: TRBJ2-7
cdr3_aa: CASSSPGAEGISEQYF

v_call: TRBV7-2
d_call: -
j_call: TRBJ1-1
cdr3_aa: CASSPQGSEAFF

v_call: TRBV27
d_call: -
j_call: TRBJ1-5
cdr3_aa: CASTVGADAKPQHF

v_call: TRBV28
d_call: -
j_call: TRBJ1-3
cdr3_aa: CASSSSTESSGNTIYF

v_call: TRBV7-3
d_call: -
j_call: TRBJ2-1
cdr3_aa: CASSPRAASYNEQFF

v_call: TRBV6-4
d_call: -
j_call: TRBJ1-2
cdr3_aa: CASSDSGGPLYGYTF

v_call: TRBV27
d_call: TRBD1
j_call: TRBJ2-7
cdr3_aa: CASSHDRGLNEQYF

v_call: TRBV14
d_call: TRBD2
j_call: TRBJ2-1
cdr3_aa: CASSQEEAGGDNEQFF

v_call: TRBV28
d_call: TRBD1
j_call: TRBJ2-7
cdr3_aa: CASTGAHRGYYEQYF

v_call: TRBV30
d_call: TRBD2
j_call: TRBJ2-5
cdr3_aa: CAWSVTVAGSQETQYF

v_call: TRBV28
d_call: -
j_call: TRBJ2-3
cdr3_aa: CASSFPQMADTQYF

v_call: TRBV6-1
d_call: -
j_call: TRBJ1-5
cdr3_aa: CASSGDRDIYQPQHF

v_call: TRBV7-9
d_call: TRBD1
j_call: TRBJ2-7
cdr3_aa: CASSFPYPTGGYEQYF

v_call: TRBV9
d_call: -
j_call: TRBJ2-3
cdr3_aa: CASSSSSTDTQYF

v_call: TRBV4-1
d_call: -
j_call: TRBJ1-4
cdr3_aa: CASSQVGGLNEKLFF

v_call: TRBV21-1
d_call: -
j_call: TRBJ1-2
cdr3_aa: CASSIQTRDRGLYGYTF

v_call: TRBV5-1
d_call: -
j_call: TRBJ2-5
cdr3_aa: CASSLVVRTAHQETQYF

v_call: TRBV6-6
d_call: -
j_call: TRBJ1-2
cdr3_aa: CASSYSAGARYGYTF

v_call: TRBV5-1
d_call: TRBD2
j_call: TRBJ2-5
cdr3_aa: CASSFKRGGYKETQYF

v_call: TRBV15
d_call: -
j_call: TRBJ1-1
cdr3_aa: CATSEKEQGNTEAFF

v_call: TRBV4-3
d_call: TRBD1
j_call: TRBJ1-1
cdr3_aa: CASSQTTGPGGEAFF

v_call: TRBV4-3
d_call: -
j_call: TRBJ2-3
cdr3_aa: CASSPTSLGTDTQYF

v_call: TRBV19
d_call: TRBD1
j_call: TRBJ1-5
cdr3_aa: CASSFWTGRFGNQPQHF